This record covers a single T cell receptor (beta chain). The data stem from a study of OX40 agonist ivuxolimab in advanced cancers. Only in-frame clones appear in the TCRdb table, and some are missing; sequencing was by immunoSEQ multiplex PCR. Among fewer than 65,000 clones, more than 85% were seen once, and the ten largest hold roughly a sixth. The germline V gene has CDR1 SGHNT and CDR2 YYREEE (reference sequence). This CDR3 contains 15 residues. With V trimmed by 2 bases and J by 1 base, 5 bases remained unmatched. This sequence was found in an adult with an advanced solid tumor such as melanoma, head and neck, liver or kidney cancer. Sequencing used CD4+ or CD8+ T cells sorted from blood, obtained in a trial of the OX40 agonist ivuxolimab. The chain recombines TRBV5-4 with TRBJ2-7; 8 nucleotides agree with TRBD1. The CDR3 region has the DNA TGTGCCAGCAGCTTTTTGGACAGGGAATCCTACGAGCAGTACTTC. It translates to CASSFLDRESYEQYF.